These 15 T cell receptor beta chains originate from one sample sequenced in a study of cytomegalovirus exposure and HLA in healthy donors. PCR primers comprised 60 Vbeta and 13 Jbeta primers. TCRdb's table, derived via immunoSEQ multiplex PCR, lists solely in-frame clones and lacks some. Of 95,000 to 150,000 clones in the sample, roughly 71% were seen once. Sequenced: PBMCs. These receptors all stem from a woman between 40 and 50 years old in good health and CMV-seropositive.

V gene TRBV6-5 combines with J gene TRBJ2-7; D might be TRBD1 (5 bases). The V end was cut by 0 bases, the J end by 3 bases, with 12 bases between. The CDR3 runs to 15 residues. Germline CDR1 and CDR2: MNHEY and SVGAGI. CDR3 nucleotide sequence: TGTGCCAGCAGTTACTCGAAGGGGCTTAGCTACGAGCAGTACTTC. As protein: CASSYSKGLSYEQYF.

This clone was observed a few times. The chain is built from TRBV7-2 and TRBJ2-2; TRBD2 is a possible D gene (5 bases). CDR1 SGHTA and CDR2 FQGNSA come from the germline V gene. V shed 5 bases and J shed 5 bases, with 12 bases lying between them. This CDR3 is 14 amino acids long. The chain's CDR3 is CASSPYLATGELFF. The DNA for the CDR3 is TGTGCCAGCAGCCCTTACCTAGCAACCGGGGAGCTGTTTTTT.

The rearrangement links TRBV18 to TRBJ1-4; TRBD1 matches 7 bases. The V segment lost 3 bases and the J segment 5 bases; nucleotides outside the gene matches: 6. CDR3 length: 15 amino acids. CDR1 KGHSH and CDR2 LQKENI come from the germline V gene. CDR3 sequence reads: CASSPRTGGNEKLFF. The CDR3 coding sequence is TGTGCCAGCTCACCGAGGACAGGAGGGAATGAAAAACTGTTTTTT.

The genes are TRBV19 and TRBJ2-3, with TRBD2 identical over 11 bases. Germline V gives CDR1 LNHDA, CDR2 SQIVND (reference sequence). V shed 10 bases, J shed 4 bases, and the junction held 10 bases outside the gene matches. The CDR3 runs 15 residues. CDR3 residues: CATTPLAGVPDTQYF. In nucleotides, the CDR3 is TGTGCCACCACCCCACTAGCGGGAGTGCCAGATACGCAGTATTTT.

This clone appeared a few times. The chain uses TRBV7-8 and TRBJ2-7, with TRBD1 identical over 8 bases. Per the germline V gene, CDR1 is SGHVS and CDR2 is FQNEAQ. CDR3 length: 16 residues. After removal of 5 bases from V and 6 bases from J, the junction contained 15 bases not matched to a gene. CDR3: CASSATSGGALVEQYF. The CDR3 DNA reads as TGTGCCAGCAGCGCTACTTCAGGGGGCGCCTTAGTCGAGCAGTACTTC.

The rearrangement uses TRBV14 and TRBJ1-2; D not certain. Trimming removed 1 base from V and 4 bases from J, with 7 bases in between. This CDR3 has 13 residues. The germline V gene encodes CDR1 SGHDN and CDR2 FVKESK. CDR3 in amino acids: CASSQVPIYGYTF. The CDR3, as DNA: TGTGCCAGCAGCCAAGTCCCCATCTATGGCTACACCTTC.

The CDR3 sequence: CASSFLKSNEKLFF. In DNA form, the CDR3 reads TGTGCCAGCAGTTTTCTAAAGAGTAATGAAAAACTGTTTTTT. The V call is TRBV27, the J call TRBJ1-4; D is undetermined. CDR1 MNHEY and CDR2 SMNVEV come from the germline V gene (reference sequence). Trimming pared 3 bases from V and 4 bases from J, leaving 9 bases between. The CDR3 loop spans 14 amino acids.

DNA for the CDR3: TGTGCCAGCAGCTCACCGGACAGGATCTATGGCTACACCTTC. Translating gives CASSSPDRIYGYTF. The genes are TRBV7-9 and TRBJ1-2, with 7 bases identical to TRBD1. Looked up from germline, CDR1 is SEHNR and CDR2 is FQNEAQ (reference sequence). The CDR3 totals 14 residues. V lost 4 bases to trimming and J lost 4 bases; unmatched junction nucleotides: 6.

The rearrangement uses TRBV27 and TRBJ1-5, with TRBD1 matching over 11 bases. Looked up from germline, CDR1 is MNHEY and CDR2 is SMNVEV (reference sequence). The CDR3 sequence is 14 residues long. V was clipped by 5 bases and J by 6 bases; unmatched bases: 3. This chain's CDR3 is CASSRTGGGQPQHF. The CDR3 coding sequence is TGTGCCAGCAGTCGGACAGGGGGCGGTCAGCCCCAGCATTTT.

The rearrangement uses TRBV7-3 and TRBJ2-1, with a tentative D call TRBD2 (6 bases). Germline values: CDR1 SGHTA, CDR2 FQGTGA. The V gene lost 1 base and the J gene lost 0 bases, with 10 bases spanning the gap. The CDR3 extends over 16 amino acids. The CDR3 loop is CASSLNLAYSYNEQFF. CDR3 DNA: TGTGCCAGCAGCTTAAACCTAGCGTACTCCTACAATGAGCAGTTCTTC. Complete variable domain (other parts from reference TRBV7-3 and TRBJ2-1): GAGVSQTPSNKVTEKGKYVELRCDPISGHTALYWYRQSLGQGPEFLIYFQGTGAADDSGLPNDRFFAVRPEGSVSTLKIQRTERGDSAVYLCASSLNLAYSYNEQFFGPGTRLTVL.

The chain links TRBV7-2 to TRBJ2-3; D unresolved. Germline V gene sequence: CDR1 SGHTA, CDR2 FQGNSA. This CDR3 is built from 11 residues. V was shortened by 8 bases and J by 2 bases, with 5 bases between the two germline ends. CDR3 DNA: TGTGCCAGCGGCCACACAGATACGCAGTATTTT. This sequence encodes CASGHTDTQYF.

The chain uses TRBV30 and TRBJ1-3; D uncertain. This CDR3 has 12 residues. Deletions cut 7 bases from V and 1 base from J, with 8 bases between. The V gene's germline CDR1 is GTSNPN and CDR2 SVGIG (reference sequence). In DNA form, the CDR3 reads TGTGCCTACAAAAGATCTGGAAACACCATATATTTT. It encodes CAYKRSGNTIYF. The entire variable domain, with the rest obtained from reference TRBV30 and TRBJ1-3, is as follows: SQTIHQWPATLVQPVGSPLSLECTVEGTSNPNLYWYRQAAGRGLQLLFYSVGIGQISSEVPQNLSASRPQDRQFILSSKKLLLSDSGFYLCAYKRSGNTIYFGEGSWLTVV.

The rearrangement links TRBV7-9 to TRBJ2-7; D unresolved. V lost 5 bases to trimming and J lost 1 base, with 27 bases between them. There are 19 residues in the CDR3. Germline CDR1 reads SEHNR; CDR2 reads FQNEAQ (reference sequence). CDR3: CASSPISLRQVRYSYEQYF. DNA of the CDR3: TGTGCCAGCAGCCCCATTTCCCTTAGGCAGGTTCGTTATTCCTACGAGCAGTACTTC. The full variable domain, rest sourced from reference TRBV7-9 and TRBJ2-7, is DTGVSQNPRHKITKRGQNVTFRCDPISEHNRLYWYRQTLGQGPEFLTYFQNEAQLEKSRLLSDRFSAERPKGSFSTLEIQRTEQGDSAMYLCASSPISLRQVRYSYEQYFGPGTRLTVT.

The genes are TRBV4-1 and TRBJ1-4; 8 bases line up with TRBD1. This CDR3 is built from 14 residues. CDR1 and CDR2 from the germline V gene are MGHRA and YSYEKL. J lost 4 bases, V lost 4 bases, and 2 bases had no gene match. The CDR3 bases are TGCGCCAGCAGCCTCGGACAGGGTAATGAAAAACTGTTTTTT. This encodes CASSLGQGNEKLFF.

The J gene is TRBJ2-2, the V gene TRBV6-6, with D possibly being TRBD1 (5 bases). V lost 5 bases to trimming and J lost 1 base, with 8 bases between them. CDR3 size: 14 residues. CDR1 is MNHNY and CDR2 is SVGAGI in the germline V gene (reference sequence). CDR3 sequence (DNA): TGTGCCAGCAGTGAGACAGTGAACACCGGGGAGCTGTTTTTT. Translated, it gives CASSETVNTGELFF.